These 23 T cell receptor beta chains were sequenced from one sample in a study of breast tumors, draining lymph nodes, adjacent tissues. TCRdb called the multiplex PCR reads again in MiXCR, with one record for every CDR3 protein. The profile shows about 16,000 distinct CDR3 sequences, approximately 42% of them singletons. Sample: tumor-adjacent breast tissue. These receptors all stem from a female donor with breast cancer. Some clones in this sample may be carry-over from other donors' samples.

In its sample, this clonotype was seen a few times. The CDR3 DNA is TGCAGCACTCCGGGACTAGCCTACAATGAGCAGTTCTTC. Protein product: CSTPGLAYNEQFF. V usage is TRBV29-1 and J usage is TRBJ2-1, with 8 nucleotides matching TRBD2. The CDR3 is 13 residues long. J lost 2 bases, V lost 8 bases, and 5 bases had no gene match. Looked up from germline, CDR1 is SQVTM and CDR2 is ANQGSEA.

Concerning this clonotype itself: Relative to the germline gene, one junction end is altered; a read error may explain this. The CDR3 spells CASSEAQRGWHNEQSF. The CDR3 region has the DNA TGTGCCAGCAGTGAAGCGCAGAGGGGGTGGCACAATGAGCAGTCCTTC. The chain links TRBV6-1 to TRBJ2-1; perhaps TRBD1 as D (6 bases). The CDR3 covers 16 residues. The germline V gene has CDR1 MNHNS and CDR2 SASEGT.

This clonotype was detected many times. This chain links TRBV27 with TRBJ2-1, with D perhaps matching TRBD1 (6 bases). CDR3 length: 14 amino acids. V lost 5 bases to trimming and J lost 2 bases, with 10 bases between them. CDR1 and CDR2 (germline): MNHEY, SMNVEV (reference sequence). The CDR3 region has the DNA TGTGCCAGCAGTCTAGGGGGTCCCTACAATGAGCAGTTCTTC. Translated, it gives CASSLGGPYNEQFF.

This clonotype occurred many times. This rearrangement joins TRBV4-1 to TRBJ2-1, with 9 bases aligning to TRBD1. The CDR3 totals 13 residues. V shed 5 bases and J 8 bases; nucleotides not matched to a gene: 4. Germline loops: CDR1 MGHRA, CDR2 YSYEKL. CDR3 residues: CASSRQGEYEQFF. CDR3 in DNA: TGCGCCAGCAGCAGACAGGGGGAGTATGAGCAGTTCTTC.

This clonotype has a single count. The rearrangement links TRBV20-1 to TRBJ1-6; D remains unclear. CDR3 size: 16 residues. Germline V gene sequence: CDR1 DFQATT, CDR2 SNEGSKA (reference sequence). With 1 base removed from V and 0 bases from J, the gap between germline ends came to 10 bases. The DNA for the CDR3 is TGCAGTGCTAGAGTCCCGGGGAGCTCCTATAATTCACCCCTCCACTTT. It codes for CSARVPGSSYNSPLHF.

The CDR3, as DNA: TGTGCCAGCGGTGCAGGGGGAGAGACCATATATTTT. Protein product: CASGAGGETIYF. The J gene is TRBJ1-3, the V gene TRBV18; 7 nucleotides match TRBD1. The germline CDR1 and CDR2 sequences are KGHSH and LQKENI. The CDR3 loop spans 12 amino acids. Trimming at V came to 8 bases and at J to 10 bases, leaving 8 bases not matched to a gene.

This clonotype was detected ten times or more. V is TRBV6-1 and J is TRBJ2-2; D call uncertain. Per the germline V gene, CDR1 is MNHNS and CDR2 is SASEGT. The ends were cut back, 6 bases at V and 6 bases at J, with 11 bases in the middle. The CDR3 is made up of 13 amino acids. CDR3 sequence: CASSTGRSGELFF. The CDR3 region has the DNA TGTGCCAGCAGCACCGGAAGGTCCGGGGAGCTGTTTTTT.

This chain links TRBV25-1 with TRBJ2-2; D remains unclear. CDR3 length: 12 residues. Per the germline V gene, CDR1 is MGHDK and CDR2 is SYGVNS. V gave up 6 bases and J gave up 5 bases, with 7 bases separating them. The CDR3 loop is CASRTPTGELFF. In DNA, the CDR3 is TGTGCCAGCAGGACACCAACCGGGGAGCTGTTTTTT.

This clonotype was counted once. Its ends do not fully match the called genes, so a read error is possible. V and J are TRBV2 and TRBJ1-5; the match to TRBD1 covers 8 bases. The CDR3 spans 14 residues. Germline V CDR1 and CDR2: SNHLY, FYNNEI. CDR3 in amino acids: CASSGQGNNQPQHF. The CDR3 nucleotides are TGTGCCAGCAGTGGACAGGGGAACAATCAGCCCCAGCATTTC.

This clonotype counts as medium-sized. V gene TRBV20-1 combines with J gene TRBJ1-6; tentative D call: TRBD1 (6 bases). Germline assignment: CDR1 DFQATT and CDR2 SNEGSKA (reference sequence). V was trimmed by 5 bases and J by 4 bases, leaving 12 bases between them. This CDR3 is 14 amino acids long. As DNA, the CDR3 is TGCAGTGCTGGGGAGGGGGATTATAATTCACCCCTCCACTTT. Translating gives CSAGEGDYNSPLHF.

This chain joins TRBV2 and TRBJ2-2, with 8 bases that match TRBD1. The CDR3 extends over 15 amino acids. Germline CDR1 SNHLY, CDR2 FYNNEI. With V trimmed by 7 bases and J by 7 bases, 11 bases remained unmatched. The CDR3 nucleotides are TGTGCCAGCACCGGAGACGGACAGGGTTACGGGGAGCTGTTTTTT. Its translation is CASTGDGQGYGELFF.

The chain uses TRBV19 and TRBJ2-7, with TRBD2 identical over 7 bases. V trimming: 5 bases; J trimming: 4 bases; junction bases outside the gene matches: 5. CDR1 is LNHDA, CDR2 SQIVND, per germline (reference sequence). The CDR3 consists of 13 residues. The CDR3 DNA is TGTGCCAGTAGTGCGGGGGAGCGGTACGAGCAGTACTTC. Its translation is CASSAGERYEQYF.

The chain is built from TRBV7-2 and TRBJ2-5, with TRBD2 identical over 7 bases. This CDR3 is 16 amino acids long. The V gene end was trimmed by 7 bases and the J gene end by 7 bases; junction bases not matched to a gene: 18. Germline V gene lookup returns CDR1 SGHTA and CDR2 FQGNSA. The CDR3 coding sequence is TGTGCCAGCACCCTAGTCCCGGGGGGACCGGCTTCGACCCAGTACTTC. It yields the protein CASTLVPGGPASTQYF.

This clonotype was seen a single time. V is TRBV4-3 and J is TRBJ2-6, with D perhaps matching TRBD1 (6 bases). The V gene lost 4 bases and the J gene lost 1 base, with 8 bases spanning the gap. This CDR3 has 15 amino acids. CDR1 and CDR2 from the germline V gene are LGHNA and YSLEER. CDR3 nucleotide sequence: TGCGCCAGCAGCCTTACAGGGTCTGGGGCCAACGTCCTGACTTTC. Amino acid sequence: CASSLTGSGANVLTF.

In this sample, this clonotype turned up many times. CDR3 nucleotide sequence: TGTGCCAGCTCACCACCGATCGGGGGGTCTGGAAACACCATATATTTT. Residues: CASSPPIGGSGNTIYF. This chain joins TRBV18 and TRBJ1-3, with D perhaps matching TRBD1 (5 bases). CDR1 is KGHSH and CDR2 is LQKENI in the germline V gene. The CDR3 sequence is 16 residues long. Trimming removed 0 bases from V and 1 base from J, with 10 bases in between.

The chain uses TRBV5-1 and TRBJ2-7, with D possibly matching TRBD2 (6 bases). The V gene's germline CDR1 is SGHRS and CDR2 YFSETQ. Trimming stripped 1 base from V and 3 bases from J, with 11 bases between. The CDR3 totals 14 residues. This CDR3 reads CASSLSWGDYEQYF. DNA for the CDR3: TGCGCCAGCAGCTTGAGTTGGGGGGACTACGAGCAGTACTTC. Based on the CDR3 plus reference TRBV5-1 and TRBJ2-7, the full variable domain is KAGVTQTPRYLIKTRGQQVTLSCSPISGHRSVSWYQQTPGQGLQFLFEYFSETQRNKGNFPGRFSGRQFSNSRSEMNVSTLELGDSALYLCASSLSWGDYEQYFGPGTRLTVT.

This clonotype is termed medium-sized (0.01 to 0.1%). The chain joins TRBV5-1 to TRBJ2-1; 9 bases map to TRBD1. This CDR3 is built from 15 residues. Germline V gives CDR1 SGHRS, CDR2 YFSETQ. The V and J ends lost 6 bases and 4 bases, in that order; junction bases with no gene match: 8. The CDR3 DNA is TGCGCCAGCAACGCGCCGGGACAGGGTTACAATGAGCAGTTCTTC. It translates to CASNAPGQGYNEQFF.

This clonotype qualifies as medium-sized. The rearrangement uses TRBV7-3 and TRBJ2-7; TRBD1 matches 10 bases. The CDR3 is made up of 13 amino acids. V was pared by 5 bases and J by 6 bases, with 4 bases of the junction left unmatched. Per the germline V gene, CDR1 is SGHTA and CDR2 is FQGTGA. The CDR3 DNA is TGTGCCAGCAGCGGGGACAGGGGAGGCGAGCAGTACTTC. Encoded protein: CASSGDRGGEQYF.

A remark on this clonotype: The junction differs from germline at one of its ends, possibly a read error. The chain links TRBV20-1 to TRBJ1-4, with 9 bases identical to TRBD1. Germline V gene lookup returns CDR1 DFQATT and CDR2 SNEGSKA (reference sequence). This CDR3 region has 13 residues. The CDR3 sequence is CSAMGQGSETLFF. The DNA of the CDR3 is TGCAGTGCTATGGGACAGGGAAGTGAAACACTGTTTTTT.

On this clonotype: The conserved final phenylalanine or tryptophan is absent from the CDR3, which likely points to a read error. The chain employs TRBV19 and TRBJ2-1; 13 bases are a match to TRBD2. Germline assignment: CDR1 LNHDA and CDR2 SQIVND (reference sequence). This CDR3 spans 16 amino acids. The V segment lost 9 bases and the J segment 1 base; nucleotides outside the gene matches: 6. CDR3 nucleotides: TGTGCCAGCAGACTAGCGGGAGGCTTGTCCTACAATGAGCAGTTCTCC. Translating gives CASRLAGGLSYNEQFS.

This clonotype was counted at least ten times. The chain combines TRBV24-1 with TRBJ2-1; the match to TRBD1 covers 7 bases. The CDR3 is 14 amino acids. V shed 5 bases, J shed 6 bases, and the junction held 6 bases outside the gene matches. The germline CDR1 and CDR2 sequences are KGHDR and SFDVKD. The CDR3, as DNA: TGTGCCACCAGTGCCGGGACAGAGCCCAATGAGCAGTTCTTC. Its translation: CATSAGTEPNEQFF.

V and J are TRBV4-3 and TRBJ1-5; D might be TRBD1 (6 bases). Trimming left V 5 bases short and J 6 bases short, with 14 bases between. CDR1 and CDR2 (germline): LGHNA, YSLEER. This CDR3 comprises 14 residues. CDR3: CASSEGRGAQPQHF. The CDR3 nucleotides read TGCGCCAGCAGCGAGGGTAGGGGGGCTCAGCCCCAGCATTTT.

This clonotype was observed at least ten times. V usage is TRBV15 and J usage is TRBJ2-1; 10 bases fit TRBD1. Looked up from germline, CDR1 is LNHNV and CDR2 is YYDKDF (reference sequence). CDR3 length: 16 amino acids. The V and J ends lost 5 bases and 7 bases, in that order; junction bases with no gene match: 11. CDR3 protein: CATSPTGDRGMNEQFF. The CDR3 bases are TGTGCCACCAGCCCGACTGGGGACAGGGGTATGAATGAGCAGTTCTTC.